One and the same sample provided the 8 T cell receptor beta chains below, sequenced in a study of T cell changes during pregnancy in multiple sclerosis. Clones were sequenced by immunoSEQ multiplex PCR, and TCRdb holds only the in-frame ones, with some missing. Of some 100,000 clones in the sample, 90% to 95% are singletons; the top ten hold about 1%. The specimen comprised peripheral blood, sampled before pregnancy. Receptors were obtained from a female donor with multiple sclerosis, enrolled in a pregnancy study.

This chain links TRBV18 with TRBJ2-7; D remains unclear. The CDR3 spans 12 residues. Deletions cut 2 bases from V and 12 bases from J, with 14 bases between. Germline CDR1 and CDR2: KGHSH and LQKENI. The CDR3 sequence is CASSPSLSLPYF. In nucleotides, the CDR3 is TGTGCCAGCTCACCAAGCCTCTCCCTCCCGTACTTC.

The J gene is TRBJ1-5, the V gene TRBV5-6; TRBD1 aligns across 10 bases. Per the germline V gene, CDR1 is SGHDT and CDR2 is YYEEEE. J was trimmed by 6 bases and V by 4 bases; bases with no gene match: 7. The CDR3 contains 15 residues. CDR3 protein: CASSLGTGAFQPQHF. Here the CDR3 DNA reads TGTGCCAGCAGCCTCGGGACAGGGGCATTTCAGCCCCAGCATTTT.

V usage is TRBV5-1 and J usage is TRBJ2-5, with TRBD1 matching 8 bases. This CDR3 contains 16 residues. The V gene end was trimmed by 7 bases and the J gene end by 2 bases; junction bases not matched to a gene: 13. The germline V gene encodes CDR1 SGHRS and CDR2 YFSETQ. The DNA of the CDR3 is TGCGCCAGCTCGAGGACAGGGATGGGCTTACAAGAGACCCAGTACTTC. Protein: CASSRTGMGLQETQYF.

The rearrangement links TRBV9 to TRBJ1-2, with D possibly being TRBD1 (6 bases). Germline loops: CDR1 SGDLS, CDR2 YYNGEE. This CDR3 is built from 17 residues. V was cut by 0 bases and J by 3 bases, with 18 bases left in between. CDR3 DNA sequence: TGTGCCAGCAGCGTAGGGGGCAGGGGCCGGGTTGACTATGGCTACACCTTC. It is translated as CASSVGGRGRVDYGYTF.

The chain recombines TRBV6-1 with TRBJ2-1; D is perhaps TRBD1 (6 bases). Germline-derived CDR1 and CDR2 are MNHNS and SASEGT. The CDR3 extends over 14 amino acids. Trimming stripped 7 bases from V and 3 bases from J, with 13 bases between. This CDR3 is CASKGESFYNEQFF. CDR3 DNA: TGTGCCAGCAAGGGGGAGTCCTTCTACAATGAGCAGTTCTTC.

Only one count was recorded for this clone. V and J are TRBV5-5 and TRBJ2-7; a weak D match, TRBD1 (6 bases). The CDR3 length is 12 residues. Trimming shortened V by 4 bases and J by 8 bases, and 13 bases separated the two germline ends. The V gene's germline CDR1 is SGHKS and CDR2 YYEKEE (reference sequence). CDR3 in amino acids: CASSTFGDKQYF. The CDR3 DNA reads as TGTGCCAGCAGCACCTTTGGGGACAAGCAGTACTTC.

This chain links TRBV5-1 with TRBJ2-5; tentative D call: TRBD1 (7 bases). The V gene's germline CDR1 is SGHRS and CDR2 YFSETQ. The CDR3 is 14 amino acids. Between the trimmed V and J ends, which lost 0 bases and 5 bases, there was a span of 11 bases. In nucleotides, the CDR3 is TGCGCCAGCAGCTTGGAGCCAGGGGGGGAGACCCAGTACTTC. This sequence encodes CASSLEPGGETQYF. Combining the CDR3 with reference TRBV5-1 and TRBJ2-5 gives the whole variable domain KAGVTQTPRYLIKTRGQQVTLSCSPISGHRSVSWYQQTPGQGLQFLFEYFSETQRNKGNFPGRFSGRQFSNSRSEMNVSTLELGDSALYLCASSLEPGGETQYFGPGTRLLVL.

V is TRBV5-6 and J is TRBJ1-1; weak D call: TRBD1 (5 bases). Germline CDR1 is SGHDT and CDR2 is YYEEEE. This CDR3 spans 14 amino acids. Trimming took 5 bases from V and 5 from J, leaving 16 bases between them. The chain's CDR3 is CASRTVLLSTEAFF. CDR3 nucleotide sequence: TGTGCCAGCAGGACAGTCCTCCTGAGTACTGAAGCTTTCTTT.